A single sample is the source of the 8 T cell receptor beta chains below, sequenced in a study of control samples from healthy donors and cancer patients. Using immunoSEQ multiplex PCR, the repertoire was profiled, and TCRdb retains in-frame clones only, with some absent. The profile covers over 120,000 clones, with more than 90% appearing a single time and roughly 3.2% taken by the ten largest. What was sequenced was blood. These receptors were collected from a man aged 25-45 years in good health.

This sequence joins TRBV28 and TRBJ1-4, with D perhaps TRBD1 (5 bases). With 1 base removed from V and 0 bases from J, the gap between germline ends came to 12 bases. The CDR3 has 17 amino acids. Germline-derived CDR1 and CDR2 are MDHEN and SYDVKM. In DNA form, the CDR3 reads TGTGCCAGCAGTTTATACAGGACTTTGGCAACTAATGAAAAACTGTTTTTT. Protein product: CASSLYRTLATNEKLFF. Variable domain in full (rest from reference TRBV28 and TRBJ1-4): DVKVTQSSRYLVKRTGEKVFLECVQDMDHENMFWYRQDPGLGLRLIYFSYDVKMKEKGDIPEGYSVSREKKERFSLILESASTNQTSMYLCASSLYRTLATNEKLFFGSGTQLSVL.

As regards this clone: The sample has other DNA sequences that encode this CDR3 too. The chain joins TRBV28 to TRBJ2-2; tentative D call: TRBD2 (6 bases). The germline CDR1 and CDR2 sequences are MDHEN and SYDVKM. This CDR3 comprises 16 residues. V lost 5 bases and J lost 3, with 16 bases in between. The CDR3 here is CASSATPGGHTGELFF. DNA for the CDR3: TGTGCCAGCAGTGCGACGCCCGGGGGTCACACCGGGGAGCTGTTTTTT. Full variable domain (missing parts from reference TRBV28 and TRBJ2-2): DVKVTQSSRYLVKRTGEKVFLECVQDMDHENMFWYRQDPGLGLRLIYFSYDVKMKEKGDIPEGYSVSREKKERFSLILESASTNQTSMYLCASSATPGGHTGELFFGEGSRLTVL.

This chain joins TRBV2 and TRBJ1-1, with D unclear. The ends were cut back, 3 bases at V and 1 base at J, with 9 bases in the middle. Germline lookup yields CDR1 SNHLY and CDR2 FYNNEI. The CDR3 loop spans 14 amino acids. In DNA, the CDR3 is TGTGCCAGCAGTGAGGGTCAGACGAACACTGAAGCTTTCTTT. Translation: CASSEGQTNTEAFF. Variable domain in full (rest from reference TRBV2 and TRBJ1-1): EPEVTQTPSHQVTQMGQEVILRCVPISNHLYFYWYRQILGQKVEFLVSFYNNEISEKSEIFDDQFSVERPDGSNFTLKIRSTKLEDSAMYFCASSEGQTNTEAFFGQGTRLTVV.

The chain uses TRBV11-3 and TRBJ2-7; 7 bases align to TRBD2. This CDR3 comprises 14 residues. Losses at the gene ends were 1 base for V and 3 bases for J; bases not matched to a gene: 3. CDR1 is SGHNT, CDR2 YENEEA, per germline. CDR3 nucleotide sequence: TGTGCCAGCAGCTTAGGCTGGGACTACTACGAGCAGTACTTC. It specifies CASSLGWDYYEQYF. Filled out from reference TRBV11-3 and TRBJ2-7, the complete variable domain reads EAGVVQSPRYKIIEKKQPVAFWCNPISGHNTLYWYLQNLGQGPELLIRYENEEAVDDSQLPKDRFSAERLKGVDSTLKIQPAELGDSAVYLCASSLGWDYYEQYFGPGTRLTVT.

The rearrangement uses TRBV29-1 and TRBJ2-2; 8 bases map to TRBD2. The CDR3 spans 15 residues. Losses at the gene ends were 4 bases for V and 6 bases for J; bases not matched to a gene: 10. CDR1 and CDR2 from the germline V gene are SQVTM and ANQGSEA. CDR3 residues: CSVALSRGGPGELFF. CDR3 bases: TGCAGCGTTGCTCTATCACGGGGGGGCCCCGGGGAGCTGTTTTTT.

This clone was picked up a small number of times. The rearrangement uses TRBV2 and TRBJ1-2; D gene ambiguous. In germline, CDR1 is SNHLY, CDR2 FYNNEI. Trimming took off 3 bases at V and 6 bases at J, with 17 bases between the two ends. CDR3 length: 15 amino acids. Here the CDR3 reads CASSEGWTDGNGYTF. The DNA for the CDR3 is TGTGCCAGCAGTGAGGGGTGGACGGATGGCAATGGCTACACCTTC. The full variable domain, its missing parts supplied by reference TRBV2 and TRBJ1-2, is EPEVTQTPSHQVTQMGQEVILRCVPISNHLYFYWYRQILGQKVEFLVSFYNNEISEKSEIFDDQFSVERPDGSNFTLKIRSTKLEDSAMYFCASSEGWTDGNGYTFGSGTRLTVV.

V is TRBV5-4 and J is TRBJ2-7; a weak D match, TRBD2 (5 bases). The V end lost 0 bases, the J end lost 2 bases, and 9 bases lay between the germline ends. This CDR3 has 14 amino acids. Germline V gene data show CDR1 as SGHNT and CDR2 as YYREEE (reference sequence). CDR3 nucleotide sequence: TGTGCCAGCAGCTTGGCCATGGGAGCCTACGAGCAGTACTTC. This encodes CASSLAMGAYEQYF. The entire variable domain, with the rest obtained from reference TRBV5-4 and TRBJ2-7, is as follows: ETGVTQSPTHLIKTRGQQVTLRCSSQSGHNTVSWYQQALGQGPQFIFQYYREEENGRGNFPPRFSGLQFPNYSSELNVNALELDDSALYLCASSLAMGAYEQYFGPGTRLTVT.

The chain employs TRBV5-1 and TRBJ1-4; maybe TRBD1 (6 bases). Germline CDR1 SGHRS, CDR2 YFSETQ. V was cut by 4 bases and J by 4 bases, with 14 bases left in between. The CDR3 is made up of 15 amino acids. As DNA, the CDR3 is TGCGCCAGCAGCACGCAGGGGCAAATTAATGAAAAACTGTTTTTT. Encoded protein: CASSTQGQINEKLFF.